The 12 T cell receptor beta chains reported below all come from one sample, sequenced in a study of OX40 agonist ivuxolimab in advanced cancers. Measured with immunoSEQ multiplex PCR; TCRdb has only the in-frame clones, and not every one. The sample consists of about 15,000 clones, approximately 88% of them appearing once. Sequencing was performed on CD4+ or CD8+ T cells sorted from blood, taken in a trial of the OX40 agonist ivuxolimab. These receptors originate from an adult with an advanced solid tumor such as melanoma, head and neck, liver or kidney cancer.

The CDR3 is CASSSPQGGVDEQYF. In DNA, the CDR3 is TGTGCCAGCAGCTCCCCCCAGGGAGGGGTGGACGAGCAGTACTTC. The V and J genes are TRBV13 and TRBJ2-7; 7 positions match TRBD2. The CDR3 is made up of 15 amino acids. The J segment lost 5 bases and the V segment lost 4 bases, leaving 11 bases of the junction unmatched. The germline gives CDR1 PRHDT, CDR2 FYEKMQ (reference sequence).

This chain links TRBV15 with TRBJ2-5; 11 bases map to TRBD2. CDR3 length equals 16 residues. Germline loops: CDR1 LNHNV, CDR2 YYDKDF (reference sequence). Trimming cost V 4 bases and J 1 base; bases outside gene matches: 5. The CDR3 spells CATSTGTSGLQETQYF. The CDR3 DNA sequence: TGTGCCACCAGCACCGGGACTAGCGGACTCCAAGAGACCCAGTACTTC.

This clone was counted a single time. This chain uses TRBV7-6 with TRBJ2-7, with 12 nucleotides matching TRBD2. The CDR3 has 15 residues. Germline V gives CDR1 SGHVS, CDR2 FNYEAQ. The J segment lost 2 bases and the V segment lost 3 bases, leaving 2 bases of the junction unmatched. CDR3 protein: CASSLGLAGAYEQYF. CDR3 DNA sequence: TGTGCCAGCAGCTTGGGACTAGCGGGTGCCTACGAGCAGTACTTC.

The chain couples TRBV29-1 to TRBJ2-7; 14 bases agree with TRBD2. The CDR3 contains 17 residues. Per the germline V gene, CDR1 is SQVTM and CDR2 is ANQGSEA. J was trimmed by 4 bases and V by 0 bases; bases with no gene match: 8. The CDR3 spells CSVEDETGTSGSYEQYF. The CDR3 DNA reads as TGCAGCGTTGAAGATGAGACTGGGACTAGCGGGAGTTACGAGCAGTACTTC.

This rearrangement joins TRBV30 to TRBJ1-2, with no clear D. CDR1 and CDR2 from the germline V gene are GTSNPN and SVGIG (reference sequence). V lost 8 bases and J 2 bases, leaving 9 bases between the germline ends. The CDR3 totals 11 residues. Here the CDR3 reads CAGEGNYGYTF. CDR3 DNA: TGTGCCGGTGAAGGAAACTATGGCTACACCTTC. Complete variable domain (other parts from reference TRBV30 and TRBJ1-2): SQTIHQWPATLVQPVGSPLSLECTVEGTSNPNLYWYRQAAGRGLQLLFYSVGIGQISSEVPQNLSASRPQDRQFILSSKKLLLSDSGFYLCAGEGNYGYTFGSGTRLTVV.

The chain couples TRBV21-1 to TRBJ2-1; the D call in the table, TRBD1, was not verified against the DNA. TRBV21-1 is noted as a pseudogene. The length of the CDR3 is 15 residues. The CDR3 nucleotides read TGTGCCAGCAGCAAAAGTGCCAGGCCCTACAATGAGCAGTTCTTC. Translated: CASSKSARPYNEQFF.

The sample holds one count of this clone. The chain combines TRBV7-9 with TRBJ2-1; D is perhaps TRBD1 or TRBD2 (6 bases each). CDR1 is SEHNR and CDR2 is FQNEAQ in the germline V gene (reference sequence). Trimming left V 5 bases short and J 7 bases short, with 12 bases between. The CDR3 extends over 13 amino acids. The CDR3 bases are TGTGCCAGCAGCGCGGGACACAGGAATGAGCAGTTCTTC. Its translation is CASSAGHRNEQFF.

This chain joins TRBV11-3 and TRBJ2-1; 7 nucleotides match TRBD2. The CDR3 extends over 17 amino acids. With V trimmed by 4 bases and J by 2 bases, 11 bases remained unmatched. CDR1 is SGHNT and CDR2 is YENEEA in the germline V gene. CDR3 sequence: CASSYYQLRGAYNEQFF. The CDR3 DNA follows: TGTGCCAGCAGCTACTACCAGCTTCGGGGGGCCTACAATGAGCAGTTCTTC.

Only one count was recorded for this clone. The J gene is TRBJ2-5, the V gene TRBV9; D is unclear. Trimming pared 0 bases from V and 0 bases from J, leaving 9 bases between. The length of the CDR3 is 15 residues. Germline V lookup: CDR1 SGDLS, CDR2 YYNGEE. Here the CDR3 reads CASSVDASDQETQYF. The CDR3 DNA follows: TGTGCCAGCAGCGTAGATGCAAGCGACCAAGAGACCCAGTACTTC.

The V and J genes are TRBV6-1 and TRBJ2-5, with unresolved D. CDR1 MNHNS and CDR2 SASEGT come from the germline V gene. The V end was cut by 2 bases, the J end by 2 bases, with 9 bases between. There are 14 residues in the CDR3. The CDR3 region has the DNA TGTGCCAGCAGTGAATACAGATTACAAGAGACCCAGTACTTC. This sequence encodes CASSEYRLQETQYF.

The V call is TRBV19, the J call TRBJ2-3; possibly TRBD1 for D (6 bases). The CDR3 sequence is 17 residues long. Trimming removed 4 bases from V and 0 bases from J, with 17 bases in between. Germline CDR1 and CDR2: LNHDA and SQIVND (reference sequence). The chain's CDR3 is CASSSAPPGQSTDTQYF. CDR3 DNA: TGTGCCAGTAGTAGTGCCCCCCCGGGACAAAGCACAGATACGCAGTATTTT.

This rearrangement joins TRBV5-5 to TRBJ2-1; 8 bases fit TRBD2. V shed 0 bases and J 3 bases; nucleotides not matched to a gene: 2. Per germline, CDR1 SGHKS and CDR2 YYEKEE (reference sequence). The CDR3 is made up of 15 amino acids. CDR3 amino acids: CASSLGSGSYNEQFF. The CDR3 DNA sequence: TGTGCCAGCAGCTTGGGAAGCGGGAGCTACAATGAGCAGTTCTTC. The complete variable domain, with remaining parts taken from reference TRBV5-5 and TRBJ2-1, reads DAGVTQSPTHLIKTRGQQVTLRCSPISGHKSVSWYQQVLGQGPQFIFQYYEKEERGRGNFPDRFSARQFPNYSSELNVNALLLGDSALYLCASSLGSGSYNEQFFGPGTRLTVL.